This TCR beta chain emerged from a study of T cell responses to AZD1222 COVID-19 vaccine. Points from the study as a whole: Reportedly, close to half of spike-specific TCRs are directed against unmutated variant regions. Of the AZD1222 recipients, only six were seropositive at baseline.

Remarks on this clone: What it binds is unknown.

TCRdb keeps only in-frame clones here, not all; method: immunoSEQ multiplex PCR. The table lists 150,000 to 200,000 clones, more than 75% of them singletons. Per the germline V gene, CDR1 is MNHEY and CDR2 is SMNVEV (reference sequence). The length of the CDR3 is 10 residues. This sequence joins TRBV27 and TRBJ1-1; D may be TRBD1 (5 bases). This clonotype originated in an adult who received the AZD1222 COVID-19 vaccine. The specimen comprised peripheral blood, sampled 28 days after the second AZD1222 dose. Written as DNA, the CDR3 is TGTGCTTCGGGGGGTACTGAAGCTTTCTTT. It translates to CASGGTEAFF.